The T cell receptor (beta chain) described here comes from a study of T cells in Graves' hyperthyroidism and ophthalmopathy. There are many counts of this clonotype. Template material for amplifying TCR beta CDR3 regions consisted of RNA transcripts. When the TCR CDR3 underwent first-round RT-PCR, the HTBI primer set was used. TCRdb re-derived calls from the multiplex PCR reads in MiXCR, one entry per CDR3 protein. Among hundreds of thousands of distinct CDR3 sequences listed, around 15% were seen once. Lactation, pregnancy, other autoimmune disease or uncontrolled infection led to exclusion of patients. This TCR was sampled from a woman in her late teens or twenties with Graves' hyperthyroidism. Sequencing input: blood.

CDR3: CASSPRVVSSYNEQFF. DNA of the CDR3: TGTGCCAGCAGCCCACGGGTGGTGAGCTCCTACAATGAGCAGTTCTTC. The chain uses TRBV7-8 and TRBJ2-1; D not certain. Germline-derived CDR1 and CDR2 are SGHVS and FQNEAQ. The CDR3 contains 16 residues. The V end was cut by 5 bases, the J end by 0 bases, with 14 bases between.